The TCR beta chain described here comes from a study of PD-1 blockade in classical Hodgkin lymphoma. General study findings and limits: Newly diagnosed patients had baseline TCR diversity that was reportedly lower than that of healthy donors.

All the patients suffered relapse after autologous stem cell transplantation, and brentuximab vedotin exposure differed. Clones were sequenced by immunoSEQ multiplex PCR, and TCRdb holds only the in-frame ones, with some missing. The table shows 65,000 to 95,000 clones, with about nine tenths occurring only once. The CDR3 is 14 residues long. Germline V gene sequence: CDR1 SSHAT, CDR2 FNYEAQ (reference sequence). Comments on this clone: As yet, its antigen is unknown. Germline is not matched at one junction end, which may reflect a read error.

The source was peripheral blood mononuclear cells (PBMCs), collected at baseline. The receptor's source is a human donor with classical Hodgkin lymphoma. This chain joins TRBV7-7 and TRBJ2-3; TRBD2 matches 9 bases. The CDR3 reads CASSSGLAPDTQYF. CDR3 sequence (DNA): TGTGCTAGCAGCTCAGGACTAGCGCCAGATACGCAGTATTTT.